This TCR beta chain was captured in a study of siplizumab effects on memory and regulatory T cells. As regards this clone: Its antigen is as yet unknown.

Notes on the study in general: Apparently more diverse than memory cells, naive T cells also seemed major alloresponse contributors. Most proliferating CD4+ or CD8+ clones, roughly 80-96%, had no naive or memory assignment. The authors did not confirm suppressive function in proliferating Tregs from siplizumab cultures. Alloreactive sequences traceable to unstimulated CD4+ memory cells were significantly reduced by siplizumab.

The method was immunoSEQ multiplex PCR; TCRdb's version includes in-frame clones alone and lacks a portion of them. The sample contains 85,000 to 130,000 clones, over 90% of which appear only once. The CDR3 spans 13 residues. Germline CDR1 MNHEY, CDR2 SVGAGI. V lost 6 bases and J lost 0, with 5 bases in between. The receptor was derived from a human donor in good health. The chain combines TRBV6-5 with TRBJ2-2; D remains ambiguous. Sequencing was carried out using Tregs sorted from blood. Here the CDR3 reads CASRDTNTGELFF. CDR3 sequence (DNA): TGTGCCAGCAGGGATACGAACACCGGGGAGCTGTTTTTT.